The clone carrying this T cell receptor (beta chain) has at least ten counts. Template material for amplifying TCR beta CDR3 regions consisted of RNA transcripts. An initial round of RT-PCR targeting the TCR CDR3 relied on the HTBI primer set. Via MiXCR, TCRdb re-called the multiplex PCR reads, giving one row per CDR3 protein. Of more than 300,000 distinct CDR3 sequences in the sample, around a sixth were seen once. V was trimmed by 1 base and J by 5 bases, leaving 11 bases between them. The CDR3 totals 14 residues. The germline CDR1 and CDR2 sequences are SEHNR and FQNEAQ (reference sequence). This entry belongs to a study of T cells in Graves' hyperthyroidism and ophthalmopathy. About the study: Before any treatment, at initial diagnosis, peripheral blood was collected.

At least 3 on the Clinical Activity Score was recorded for ophthalmopathy patients, who also had NOSPECS grade at least 4 and duration under 3 months. This clonotype originated in a man between 18 and 29 years old with Graves' ophthalmopathy. Sequenced material: blood. This chain joins TRBV7-9 and TRBJ1-2; no definite D call. The CDR3 here is CASSLDPSAYGYTF. CDR3 DNA: TGTGCCAGCAGCTTAGACCCCTCGGCGTATGGCTACACCTTC.